What follows is one TCR beta chain and its context. The antigen remains unidentified. This entry belongs to a study of T-cell reconstitution after alpha-beta-depleted transplantation in children. TCRbeta library construction was performed incorporating unique molecular identifiers. TCRdb re-called the PCR reads through MiXCR, storing one row per CDR3 protein. This table has hundreds of thousands of distinct CDR3 sequences, 10% appearing once. Study-level results: Roughly two months post-transplant, alpha-beta T cells reportedly originated from several hundred graft clones that had expanded. Newly generated T cells supplied most T-cell counts and diversity one year post-transplant.

Trimming took 7 bases from V and 2 from J, leaving 27 bases between them. Germline V gives CDR1 SNHLY, CDR2 FYNNEI. The CDR3 runs 18 residues. The receptor was isolated from a child aged 2 to 9 with inherited bone marrow failure, due to receive a stem cell transplant. This sample comprised PBMCs, obtained before TCRalphabeta/CD19-depleted stem cell transplant. The chain is built from TRBV2 and TRBJ2-7; weak D call: TRBD2 (6 bases). The CDR3 bases are TGTGCCAGCACCAAAAACCTAGTACCATCGGGAGTCACCTACGAGCAGTACTTC. It translates to CASTKNLVPSGVTYEQYF.